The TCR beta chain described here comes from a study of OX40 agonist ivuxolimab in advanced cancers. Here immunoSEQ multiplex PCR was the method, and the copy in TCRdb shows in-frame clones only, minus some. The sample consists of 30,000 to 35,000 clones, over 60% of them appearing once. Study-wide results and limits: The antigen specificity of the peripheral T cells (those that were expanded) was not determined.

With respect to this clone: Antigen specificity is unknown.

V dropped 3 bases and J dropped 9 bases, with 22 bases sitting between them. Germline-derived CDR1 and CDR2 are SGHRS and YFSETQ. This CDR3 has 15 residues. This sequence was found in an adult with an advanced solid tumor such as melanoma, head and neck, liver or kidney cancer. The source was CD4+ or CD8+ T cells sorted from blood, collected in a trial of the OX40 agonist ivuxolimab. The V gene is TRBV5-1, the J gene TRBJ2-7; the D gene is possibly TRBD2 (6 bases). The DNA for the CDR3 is TGCGCCAGCAGCTGGCGTGGGGAGGAAGAAGAAGGGCAGTACTTC. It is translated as CASSWRGEEEEGQYF.